This T cell receptor beta chain was found in a study of CD8+ T cells in alopecia areata. The overall study: Transfer of skin from roughly 6-12-month-old C3H/HeJ graft donors with spontaneous alopecia was made to 7-10-week-old female C3H/HeJ mice.

Extracted from the samples, RNA was reverse transcribed into cDNA to serve as the sequencing template. The method was immunoSEQ multiplex PCR; TCRdb's version includes in-frame clones alone and lacks a portion of them. The sample includes some 110,000 clones, none of them occurring once. This CDR3 contains 15 residues. CDR1 is LGHNA, CDR2 YSYQKL, per germline. After removal of 3 bases from V and 2 bases from J, the junction contained 2 bases not matched to a gene. The study, taken as a whole, reports: TCRs were shared less clearly across patients than in mice, possibly for HLA-related reasons. More clonal than normal scalp was lesional scalp, particularly alopecia totalis/universalis.

A note on this clone: Its specificity is unknown. Gene names are mouse gene names. The CDR3 end is not reached by the read, which stops 4 residues before it; the germline J gene fills it in.

Sequenced input: lesional skin. The J gene is TRBJ2-1, the V gene TRBV2; 9 nucleotides match TRBD1. This receptor was obtained from a C3H/HeJ mouse with alopecia areata. For the strain, the MHC haplotype given is H2-k. CDR3 DNA (partial): TGTGCCAGCAGCCAGAGGGACAGGGACTATGCT. Protein: CASSQRDRDYA. The whole CDR3 reads CASSQRDRDYAEQFF.